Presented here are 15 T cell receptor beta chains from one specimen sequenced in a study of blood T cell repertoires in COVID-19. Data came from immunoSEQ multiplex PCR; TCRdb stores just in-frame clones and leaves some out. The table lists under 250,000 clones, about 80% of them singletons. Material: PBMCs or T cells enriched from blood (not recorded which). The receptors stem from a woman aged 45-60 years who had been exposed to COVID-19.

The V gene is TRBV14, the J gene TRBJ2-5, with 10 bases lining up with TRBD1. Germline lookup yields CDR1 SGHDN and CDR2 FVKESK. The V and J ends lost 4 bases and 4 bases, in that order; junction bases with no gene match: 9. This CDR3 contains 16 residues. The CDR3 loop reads CASSRLTGGRGETQYF. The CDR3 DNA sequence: TGTGCCAGCAGCCGGTTGACAGGGGGCAGGGGAGAGACCCAGTACTTC.

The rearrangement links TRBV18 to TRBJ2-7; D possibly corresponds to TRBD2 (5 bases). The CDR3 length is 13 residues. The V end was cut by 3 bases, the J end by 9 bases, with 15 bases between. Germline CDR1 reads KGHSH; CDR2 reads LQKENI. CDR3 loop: CASSPELPGRQYF. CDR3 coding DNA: TGTGCCAGCTCACCGGAACTTCCTGGGAGGCAGTACTTC.

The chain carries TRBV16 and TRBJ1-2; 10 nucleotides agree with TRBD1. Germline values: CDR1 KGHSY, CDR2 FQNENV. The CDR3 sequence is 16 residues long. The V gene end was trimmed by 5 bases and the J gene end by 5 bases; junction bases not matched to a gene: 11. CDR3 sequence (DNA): TGTGCCAGCAGCGTCACGCGGACAGGGGGGGAGTATGGCTACACCTTC. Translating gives CASSVTRTGGEYGYTF.

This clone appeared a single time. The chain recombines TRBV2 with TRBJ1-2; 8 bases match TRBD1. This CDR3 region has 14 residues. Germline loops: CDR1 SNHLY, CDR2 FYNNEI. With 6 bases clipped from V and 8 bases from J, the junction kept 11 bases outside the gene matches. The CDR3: CASRPSGGAGGYTF. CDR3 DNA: TGTGCCAGCAGACCTTCAGGGGGCGCAGGAGGCTACACCTTC.

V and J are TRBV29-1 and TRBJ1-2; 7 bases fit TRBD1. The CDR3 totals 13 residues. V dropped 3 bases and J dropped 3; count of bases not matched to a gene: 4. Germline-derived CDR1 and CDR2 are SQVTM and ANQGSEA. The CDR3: CSVDTGEDYGYTF. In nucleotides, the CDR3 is TGCAGCGTTGACACAGGGGAGGACTATGGCTACACCTTC.

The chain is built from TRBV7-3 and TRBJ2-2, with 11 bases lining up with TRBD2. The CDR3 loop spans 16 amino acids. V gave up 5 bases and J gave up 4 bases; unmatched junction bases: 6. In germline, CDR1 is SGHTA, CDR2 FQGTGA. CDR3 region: CASSPLAGARTGELFF. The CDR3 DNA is TGTGCCAGCAGCCCACTAGCGGGGGCCCGCACCGGGGAGCTGTTTTTT.

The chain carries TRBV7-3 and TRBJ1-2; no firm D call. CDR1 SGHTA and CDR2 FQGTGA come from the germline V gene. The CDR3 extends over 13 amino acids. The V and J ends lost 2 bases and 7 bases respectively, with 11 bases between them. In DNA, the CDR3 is TGTGCCAGCAGCTTAGATGGAGGTGGTGGCTACACCTTC. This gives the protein CASSLDGGGGYTF.

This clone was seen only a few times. Here the CDR3 reads CASSYRRGMMGYTF. The CDR3 region has the DNA TGTGCCAGCAGCTATCGCCGGGGAATGATGGGCTACACCTTC. The chain has TRBV5-4 and TRBJ1-2; D remains ambiguous. Trimming pared 3 bases from V and 8 bases from J, leaving 17 bases between. From germline, CDR1 is SGHNT and CDR2 YYREEE (reference sequence). This CDR3 comprises 14 residues.

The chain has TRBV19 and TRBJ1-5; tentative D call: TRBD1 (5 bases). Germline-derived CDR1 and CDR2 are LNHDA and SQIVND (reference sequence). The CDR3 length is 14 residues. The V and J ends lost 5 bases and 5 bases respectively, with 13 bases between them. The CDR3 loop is CASSGAGFHQPQHF. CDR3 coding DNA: TGTGCCAGTAGTGGGGCAGGGTTCCATCAGCCCCAGCATTTT.

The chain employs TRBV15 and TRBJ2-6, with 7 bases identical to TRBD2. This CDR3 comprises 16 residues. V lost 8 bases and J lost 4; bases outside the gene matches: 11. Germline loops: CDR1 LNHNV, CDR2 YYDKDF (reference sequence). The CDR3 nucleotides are TGTGCCACCGGGCCTTCAGCGGGGTCCGGGGCCAACGTCCTGACTTTC. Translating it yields CATGPSAGSGANVLTF.

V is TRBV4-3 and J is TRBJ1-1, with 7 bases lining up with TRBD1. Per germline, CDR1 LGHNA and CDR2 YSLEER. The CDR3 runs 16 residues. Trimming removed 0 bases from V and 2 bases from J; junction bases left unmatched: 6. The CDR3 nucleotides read TGCGCCAGCAGCCAAGACCGGACAGGCTTTAACACTGAAGCTTTCTTT. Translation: CASSQDRTGFNTEAFF.

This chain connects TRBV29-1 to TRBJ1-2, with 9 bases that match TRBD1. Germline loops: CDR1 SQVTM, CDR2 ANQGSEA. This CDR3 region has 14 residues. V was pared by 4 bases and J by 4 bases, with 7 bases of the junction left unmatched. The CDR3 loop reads CSVVSVTGGYGYTF. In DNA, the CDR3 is TGCAGCGTTGTATCCGTGACAGGGGGCTATGGCTACACCTTC.

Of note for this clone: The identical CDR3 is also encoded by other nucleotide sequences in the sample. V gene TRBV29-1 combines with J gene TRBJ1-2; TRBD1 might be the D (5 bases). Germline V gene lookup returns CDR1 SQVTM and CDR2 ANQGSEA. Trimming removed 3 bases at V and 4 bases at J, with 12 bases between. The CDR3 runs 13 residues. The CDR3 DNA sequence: TGCAGCGTTGACCTACAAGGGGCCTATGGCTACACCTTC. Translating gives CSVDLQGAYGYTF.

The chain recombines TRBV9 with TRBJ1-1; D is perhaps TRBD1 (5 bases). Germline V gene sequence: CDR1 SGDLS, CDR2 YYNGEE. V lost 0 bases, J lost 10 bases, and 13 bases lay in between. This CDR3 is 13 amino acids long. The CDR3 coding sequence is TGTGCCAGCAGCGTAGGGGAGGGGTTGTCAGCTTTCTTT. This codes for CASSVGEGLSAFF.

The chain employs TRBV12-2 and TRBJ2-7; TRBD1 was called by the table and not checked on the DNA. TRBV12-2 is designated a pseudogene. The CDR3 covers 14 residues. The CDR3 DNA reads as TGTGCAAGTCGCCTCCGGGACAGTACTTATCAGCAGTACTTC. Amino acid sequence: CASRLRDSTYQQYF.